The rows below give T cell receptor beta chains drawn from one sample of a study of shared clonotypes between healthy human individuals. The method was immunoSEQ multiplex PCR; TCRdb's version includes in-frame clones alone and lacks a portion of them. The data contain over a million clones, roughly 96% of them seen just once; the ten biggest clones take up 1.2%. The sequenced sample consisted of naive CD4+ T cells sorted from blood. These receptors were taken from a young man in good health. Both conserved end residues are part of each CDR3. The order of the fields is V gene, J gene, D gene, clone size, CDR3 protein, CDR3 DNA. The D gene is left open where the match is weak. The size of a clone is reported for some rows only, either as once, few or many, or as a class for expanded clones.

>TRBV6-1|TRBJ2-7|.|.
CASARELPYEQYF
TGTGCCAGCGCCCGGGAGCTACCCTACGAGCAGTACTTC
>TRBV18|TRBJ2-3|TRBD2|.
CASTLAGQTDTQYF
TGTGCCAGCACATTAGCGGGGCAAACAGATACGCAGTATTTT
>TRBV9|TRBJ2-1|TRBD2|.
CASSGGTSGTYNEQFF
TGTGCCAGCAGCGGAGGGACTAGCGGGACCTACAATGAGCAGTTCTTC
>TRBV28|TRBJ1-1|.|.
CASRDPGREAFF
TGTGCCAGCAGGGATCCGGGGAGAGAAGCTTTCTTT
>TRBV7-9|TRBJ1-5|.|.
CASSLEGGGNQPQHF
TGTGCCAGCAGCTTAGAGGGAGGTGGCAATCAGCCCCAGCATTTT
>TRBV19|TRBJ2-2|.|.
CASTAAANTGELFF
TGTGCCAGTACCGCAGCAGCGAACACCGGGGAGCTGTTTTTT
>TRBV27|TRBJ2-7|.|.
CASSFVSHYEQYF
TGTGCCAGCAGTTTCGTATCCCACTACGAGCAGTACTTC
>TRBV2|TRBJ1-5|TRBD1|once
CASSRGDRGRGNQPQHF
TGTGCCAGCAGTCGAGGGGACAGGGGGCGAGGCAATCAGCCCCAGCATTTT
>TRBV18|TRBJ2-1|.|.
CASSPPMGVGFEFF
TGTGCCAGCTCACCACCGATGGGTGTTGGATTTGAGTTCTTC
>TRBV5-1|TRBJ2-1|.|.
CASSLLAASGNEQFF
TGCGCCAGCAGCTTGCTAGCTGCCTCGGGAAATGAGCAGTTCTTC
>TRBV15|TRBJ2-7|.|.
CATSRESRGLDEQYF
TGTGCCACCAGCAGAGAGTCGCGGGGACTGGACGAGCAGTACTTC
>TRBV13|TRBJ2-1|TRBD2|once
CASSPRGTTLSNEQFF
TGTGCCAGCAGCCCGCGGGGGACTACACTGTCCAATGAGCAGTTCTTC
>TRBV7-9|TRBJ1-1|.|.
CASSSGFSEAFF
TGTGCCAGCAGCTCAGGGTTTTCTGAAGCTTTCTTT
>TRBV20-1|TRBJ1-1|.|.
CSARARSTAFF
TGCAGTGCTAGGGCCCGGAGTACGGCTTTCTTT
>TRBV28|TRBJ1-5|TRBD1|.
CASNVQGAAAQPQHF
TGTGCCAGCAACGTACAGGGGGCGGCGGCTCAGCCCCAGCATTTT